The 3 T cell receptor beta chains below were found in one sample sequenced in a study of blood T cell repertoires in COVID-19. Here immunoSEQ multiplex PCR was the method, and the copy in TCRdb shows in-frame clones only, minus some. There are under 150,000 clones in the sample; around 79% occur only once, and about 2.9% lies in the top ten. The sample consisted of PBMCs or T cells enriched from blood (not recorded which). These receptors all come from a woman aged 50 to 60 who had recovered from COVID-19.

The chain combines TRBV14 with TRBJ2-7; D remains ambiguous. The CDR3 has 15 residues. Trimming took off 0 bases at V and 2 bases at J, with 11 bases between the two ends. From germline, CDR1 is SGHDN and CDR2 FVKESK. CDR3 sequence (DNA): TGTGCCAGCAGCCAAGATTGGCCAGAAACCTACGAGCAGTACTTC. It translates to CASSQDWPETYEQYF.

On this clone itself: A read error may produce the germline difference seen at one junction end. This chain joins TRBV7-7 and TRBJ2-5, with D perhaps TRBD1 (7 bases). Germline assignment: CDR1 SSHAT and CDR2 FNYEAQ (reference sequence). The CDR3 extends over 15 amino acids. The CDR3 here is CASSRQGLYQETQYF. The CDR3 DNA follows: TGTGCTAGCAGCAGACAGGGACTGTACCAAGAGACCCAGTACTTC.

V gene TRBV5-4 combines with J gene TRBJ1-2; 11 positions agree with TRBD1. Germline values: CDR1 SGHNT, CDR2 YYREEE (reference sequence). This CDR3 has 13 residues. V was pared by 5 bases and J by 8 bases, with 5 bases of the junction left unmatched. The DNA for the CDR3 is TGTGCCAGCAGAGGGACAGGGGGGTCCGGCTACACCTTC. Translated: CASRGTGGSGYTF.